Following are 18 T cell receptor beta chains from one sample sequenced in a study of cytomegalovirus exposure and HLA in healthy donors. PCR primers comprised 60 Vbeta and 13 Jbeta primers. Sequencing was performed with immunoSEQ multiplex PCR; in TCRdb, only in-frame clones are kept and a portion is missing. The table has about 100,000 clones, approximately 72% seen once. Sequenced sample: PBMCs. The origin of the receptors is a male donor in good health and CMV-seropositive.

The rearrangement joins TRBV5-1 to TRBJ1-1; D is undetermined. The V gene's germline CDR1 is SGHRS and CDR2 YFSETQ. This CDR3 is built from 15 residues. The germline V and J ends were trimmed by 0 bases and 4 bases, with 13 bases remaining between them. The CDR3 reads CASSLGLNRGTEAFF. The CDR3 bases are TGCGCCAGCAGCTTGGGCCTTAATCGGGGCACTGAAGCTTTCTTT.

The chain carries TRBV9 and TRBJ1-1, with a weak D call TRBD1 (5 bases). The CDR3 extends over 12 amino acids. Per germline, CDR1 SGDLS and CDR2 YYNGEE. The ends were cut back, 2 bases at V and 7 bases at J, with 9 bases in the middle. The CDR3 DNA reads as TGTGCCAGCAGCGTCATCGGGGGTGAAGCTTTCTTT. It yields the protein CASSVIGGEAFF.

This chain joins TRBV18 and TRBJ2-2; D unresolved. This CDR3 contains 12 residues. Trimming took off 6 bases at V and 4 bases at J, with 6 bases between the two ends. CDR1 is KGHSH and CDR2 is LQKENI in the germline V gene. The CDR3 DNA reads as TGTGCCAGCTCCCCGGGCACCGGGGAGCTGTTTTTT. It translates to CASSPGTGELFF.

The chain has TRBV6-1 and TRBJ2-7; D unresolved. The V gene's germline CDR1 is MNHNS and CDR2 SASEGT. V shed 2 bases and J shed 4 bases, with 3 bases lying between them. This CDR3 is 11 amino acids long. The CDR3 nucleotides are TGTGCCAGCAGTGAACTTTACGAGCAGTACTTC. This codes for CASSELYEQYF.

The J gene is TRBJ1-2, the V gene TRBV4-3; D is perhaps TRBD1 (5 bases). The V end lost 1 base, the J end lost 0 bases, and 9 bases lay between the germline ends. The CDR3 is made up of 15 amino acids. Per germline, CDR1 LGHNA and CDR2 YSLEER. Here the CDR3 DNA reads TGCGCCAGCAGCCAAGCAGGGCCCCCTAACTATGGCTACACCTTC. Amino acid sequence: CASSQAGPPNYGYTF.

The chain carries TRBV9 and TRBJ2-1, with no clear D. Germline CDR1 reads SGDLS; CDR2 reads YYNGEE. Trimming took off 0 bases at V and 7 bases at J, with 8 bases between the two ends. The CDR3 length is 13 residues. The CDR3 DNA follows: TGTGCCAGCAGCGTAGTACAGAATAATGAGCAGTTCTTC. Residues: CASSVVQNNEQFF.

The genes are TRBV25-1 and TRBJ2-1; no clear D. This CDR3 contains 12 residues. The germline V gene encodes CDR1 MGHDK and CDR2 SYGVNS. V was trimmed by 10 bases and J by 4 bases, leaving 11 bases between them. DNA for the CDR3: TGTGCCACCAAAAGCCTGTACAATGAGCAGTTCTTC. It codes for CATKSLYNEQFF.

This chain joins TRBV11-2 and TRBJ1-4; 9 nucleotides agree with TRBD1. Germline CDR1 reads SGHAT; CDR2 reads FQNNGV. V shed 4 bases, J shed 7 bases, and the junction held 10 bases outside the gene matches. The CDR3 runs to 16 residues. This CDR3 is CASSSGTGWFSEKLFF. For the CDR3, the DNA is TGTGCCAGCAGCTCCGGGACAGGGTGGTTCAGTGAAAAACTGTTTTTT.

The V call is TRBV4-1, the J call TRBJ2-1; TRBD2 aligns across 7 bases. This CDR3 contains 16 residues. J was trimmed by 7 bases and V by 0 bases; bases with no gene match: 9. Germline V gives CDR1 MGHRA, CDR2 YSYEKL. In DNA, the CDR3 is TGCGCCAGCAGCCAAGAAAGGCTAGCGGTAGGAAATGAGCAGTTCTTC. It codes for CASSQERLAVGNEQFF.

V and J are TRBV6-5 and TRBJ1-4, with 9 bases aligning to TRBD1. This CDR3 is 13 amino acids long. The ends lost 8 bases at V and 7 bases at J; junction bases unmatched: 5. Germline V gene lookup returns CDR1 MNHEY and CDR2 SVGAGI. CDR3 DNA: TGTGCCAGCGGGACAGGGACGTTTGAAAAACTGTTTTTT. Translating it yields CASGTGTFEKLFF.

CDR3 protein: CASKSTGTATDTQYF. As DNA, the CDR3 is TGTGCCAGCAAGTCTACCGGGACAGCCACAGATACGCAGTATTTT. This chain connects TRBV25-1 to TRBJ2-3; 7 positions agree with TRBD1. This CDR3 has 15 amino acids. From germline, CDR1 is MGHDK and CDR2 SYGVNS. Trimming cost V 7 bases and J 2 bases; bases outside gene matches: 9. Variable domain in full (rest from reference TRBV25-1 and TRBJ2-3): EADIYQTPRYLVIGTGKKITLECSQTMGHDKMYWYQQDPGMELHLIHYSYGVNSTEKGDLSSESTVSRIRTEHFPLTLESARPSHTSQYLCASKSTGTATDTQYFGPGTRLTVL.

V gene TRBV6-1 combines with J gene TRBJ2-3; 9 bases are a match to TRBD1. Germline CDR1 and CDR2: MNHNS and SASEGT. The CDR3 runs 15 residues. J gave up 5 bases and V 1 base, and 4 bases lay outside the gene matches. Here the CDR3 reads CASSEGGQGRDTQYF. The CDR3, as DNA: TGTGCCAGCAGTGAAGGAGGACAGGGGAGAGATACGCAGTATTTT.

The CDR3 is CASSEGAGMGQETQYF. CDR3 DNA: TGTGCCAGCAGTGAAGGGGCAGGGATGGGCCAAGAGACCCAGTACTTC. The chain carries TRBV2 and TRBJ2-5; D perhaps matches TRBD1 (5 bases). The CDR3 runs 16 residues. Germline V CDR1 and CDR2: SNHLY, FYNNEI. V gave up 1 base and J gave up 1 base, with 13 bases separating them.

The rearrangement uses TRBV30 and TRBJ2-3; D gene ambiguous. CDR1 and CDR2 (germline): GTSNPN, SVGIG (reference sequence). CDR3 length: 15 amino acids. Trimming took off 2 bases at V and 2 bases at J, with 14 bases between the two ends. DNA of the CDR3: TGTGCCTGGAGTTCTGAGGCGGCCTACACAGATACGCAGTATTTT. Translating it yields CAWSSEAAYTDTQYF. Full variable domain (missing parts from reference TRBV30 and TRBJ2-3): SQTIHQWPATLVQPVGSPLSLECTVEGTSNPNLYWYRQAAGRGLQLLFYSVGIGQISSEVPQNLSASRPQDRQFILSSKKLLLSDSGFYLCAWSSEAAYTDTQYFGPGTRLTVL.

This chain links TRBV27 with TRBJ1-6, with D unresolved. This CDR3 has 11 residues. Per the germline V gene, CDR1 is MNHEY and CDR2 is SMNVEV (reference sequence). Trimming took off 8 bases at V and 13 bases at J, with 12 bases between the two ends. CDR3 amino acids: CASLSWSPLHF. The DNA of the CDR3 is TGTGCCAGCCTGAGTTGGAGCCCCCTCCACTTT.

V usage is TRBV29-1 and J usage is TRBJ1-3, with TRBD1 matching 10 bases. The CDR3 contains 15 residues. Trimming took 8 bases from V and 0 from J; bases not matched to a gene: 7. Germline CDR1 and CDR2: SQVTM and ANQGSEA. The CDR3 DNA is TGCAGCTGCGGGGACAGGGGCCTCTCTGGAAACACCATATATTTT. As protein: CSCGDRGLSGNTIYF.

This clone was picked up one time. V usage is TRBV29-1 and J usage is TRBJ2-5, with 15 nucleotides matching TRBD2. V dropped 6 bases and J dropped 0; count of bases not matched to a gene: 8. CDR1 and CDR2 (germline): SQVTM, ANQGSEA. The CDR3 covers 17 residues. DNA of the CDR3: TGCAGCGTCGGGGGGACTAGCGGGGGGCAGTACCAAGAGACCCAGTACTTC. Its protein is CSVGGTSGGQYQETQYF.

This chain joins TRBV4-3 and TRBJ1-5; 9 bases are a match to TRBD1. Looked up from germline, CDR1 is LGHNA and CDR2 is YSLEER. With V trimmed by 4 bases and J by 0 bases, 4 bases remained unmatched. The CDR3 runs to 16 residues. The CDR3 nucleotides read TGCGCCAGCAGCCCGGGACAGGGTTATAGCAATCAGCCCCAGCATTTT. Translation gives CASSPGQGYSNQPQHF.